A few counts support the clone carrying this T cell receptor beta chain. Measured with immunoSEQ multiplex PCR; TCRdb has only the in-frame clones, and not every one. The sample includes under 250,000 clones, about 81% seen only once; the top ten take roughly 5.1%. Those enrolled in Seattle joined during active infection and were followed longitudinally afterward. J gave up 3 bases and V 3 bases, and 4 bases lay outside the gene matches. This CDR3 is 14 amino acids long. Germline V gene data show CDR1 as LNHDA and CDR2 as SQIVND (reference sequence). The data originate from a study of blood T cell repertoires in COVID-19.

V gene TRBV19 combines with J gene TRBJ1-1; 7 bases align to TRBD1. The TCR originated in a woman in her sixties or seventies with COVID-19, enrolled during active disease. The sample taken for sequencing was peripheral blood. The CDR3 coding sequence is TGTGCCAGTAGTATGATAGACAGGGACACTGAAGCTTTCTTT. This translates into CASSMIDRDTEAFF.